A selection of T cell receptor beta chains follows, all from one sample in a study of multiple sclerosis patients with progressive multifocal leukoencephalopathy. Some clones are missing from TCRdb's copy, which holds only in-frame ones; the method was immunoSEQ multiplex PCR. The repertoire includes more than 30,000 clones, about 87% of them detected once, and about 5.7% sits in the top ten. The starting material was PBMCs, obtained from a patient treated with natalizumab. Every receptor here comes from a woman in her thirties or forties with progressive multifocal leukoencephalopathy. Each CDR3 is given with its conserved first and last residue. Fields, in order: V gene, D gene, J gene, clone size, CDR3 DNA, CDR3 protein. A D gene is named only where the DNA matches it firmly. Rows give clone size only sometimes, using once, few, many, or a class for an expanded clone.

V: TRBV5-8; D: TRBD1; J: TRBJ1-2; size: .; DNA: TGTGCCAGCAGCTTGACAGGGGGAGCCTATGGCTACACCTTC; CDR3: CASSLTGGAYGYTF
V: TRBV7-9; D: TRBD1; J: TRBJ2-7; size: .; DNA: TGTGCCAGCAGCTTAGAGGGACAGGGTGTTTACGAGCAGTACTTC; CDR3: CASSLEGQGVYEQYF
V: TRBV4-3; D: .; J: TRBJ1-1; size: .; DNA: TGCGCCAGCGGGAACACTGAAGCTTTCTTT; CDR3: CASGNTEAFF
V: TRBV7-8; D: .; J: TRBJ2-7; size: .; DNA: TGTGCCAGCAGCGTCGGCTCTTACGAGCAGTACTTC; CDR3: CASSVGSYEQYF
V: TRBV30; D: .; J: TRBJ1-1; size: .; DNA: TGTGCCTGGAGTGTACTTACAGGGACTGAAGCTTTCTTT; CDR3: CAWSVLTGTEAFF
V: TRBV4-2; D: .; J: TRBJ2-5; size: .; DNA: TGTGCCAGCAGCCAAGGGCCAGCGTCAGGCCAGACCCAGTACTTC; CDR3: CASSQGPASGQTQYF
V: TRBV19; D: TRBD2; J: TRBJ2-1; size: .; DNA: TGTGCCAGTAGTATAGGCGCGGCTAGCGGGAGTGGCAATGAGCAGTTCTTC; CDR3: CASSIGAASGSGNEQFF
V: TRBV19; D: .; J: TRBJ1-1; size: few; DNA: TGTGCCAGTAGTACTGACAGGGAAGCTTTCTTT; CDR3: CASSTDREAFF
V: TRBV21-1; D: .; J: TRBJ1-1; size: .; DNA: TGTGCCAGCAGCTCCCCCGTAGGGGCCAGGAACACTGAAGCTTTCTTT; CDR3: CASSSPVGARNTEAFF
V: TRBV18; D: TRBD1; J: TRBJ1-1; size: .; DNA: TGTGCCAGCTCACCAAACAGGGGGGGAACTGAAGCTTTCTTT; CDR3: CASSPNRGGTEAFF
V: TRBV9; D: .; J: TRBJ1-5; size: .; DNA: TGTGCCAGCGGCAGAGATCAGCCCCAGCATTTT; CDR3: CASGRDQPQHF
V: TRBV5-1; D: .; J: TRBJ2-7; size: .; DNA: TGCGCCAGCAGCTTGGGTTCCGGGCCCTACGAGCAGTACTTC; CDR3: CASSLGSGPYEQYF
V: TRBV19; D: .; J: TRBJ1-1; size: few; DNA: TGTGCCAGTAGTATGTGGGGTTCCCACCTTGGAGCTTTCTTT; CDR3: CASSMWGSHLGAFF
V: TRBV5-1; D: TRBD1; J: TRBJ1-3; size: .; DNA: TGCGCCAGCAGCTTCAGGACAGGAACTTTCTCTGGAAACACCATATATTTT; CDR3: CASSFRTGTFSGNTIYF
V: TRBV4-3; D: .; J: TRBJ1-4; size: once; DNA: TGCGCCAGCAGCCACCCAACCGGACAAGTCGGTGAAAAACTGTTTTTT; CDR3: CASSHPTGQVGEKLFF
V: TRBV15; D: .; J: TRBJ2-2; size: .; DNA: TGTGCCACCAGCAGAGATAGAGTGGCCGGGGAGCTGTTTTTT; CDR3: CATSRDRVAGELFF
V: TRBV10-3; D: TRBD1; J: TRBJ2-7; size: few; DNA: TGTGCCATCAGGGCAGAAACAGGGGGAAACGAGCAGTACTTC; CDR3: CAIRAETGGNEQYF
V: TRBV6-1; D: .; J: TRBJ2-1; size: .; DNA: TGTGCCAGCAGCAACAGGGAGAACAATGAGCAGTTCTTC; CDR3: CASSNRENNEQFF
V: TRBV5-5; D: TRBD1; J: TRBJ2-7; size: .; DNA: TGTGCCAGCAGCTTGGCACAGGGGGGCGAGCAGTACTTC; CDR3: CASSLAQGGEQYF
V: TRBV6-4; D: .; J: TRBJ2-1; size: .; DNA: TGTGCCAGCAGTGACTCGACTACAGGGAGCAATGAGCAGTTCTTC; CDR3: CASSDSTTGSNEQFF
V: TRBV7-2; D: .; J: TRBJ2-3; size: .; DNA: TGTGCCAGCAGCCAGAGACAGTTTCGAAGAGATACGCAGTATTTT; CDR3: CASSQRQFRRDTQYF
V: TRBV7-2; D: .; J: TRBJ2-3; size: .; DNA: TGTGCCAGCTGGGGGGGCGACACAGATACGCAGTATTTT; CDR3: CASWGGDTDTQYF
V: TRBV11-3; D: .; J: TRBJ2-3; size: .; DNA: TGTGCCAGCAGCTTAGTTCGAGTCACTGCAGATACGCAGTATTTT; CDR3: CASSLVRVTADTQYF
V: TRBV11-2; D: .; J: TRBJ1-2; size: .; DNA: TGTGCCAGCAGCTTAGAGTCGACGGCCGACCGCATTAACTATGGCTACACCTTC; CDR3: CASSLESTADRINYGYTF
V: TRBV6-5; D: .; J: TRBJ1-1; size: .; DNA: TGTGCCAGCAGCTATCACAGGGTGAACTCTGAAGCTTTCTTT; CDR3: CASSYHRVNSEAFF
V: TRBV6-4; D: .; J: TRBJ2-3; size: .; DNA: TGTGCCAGCAGTGACTCCGCGGGACGGAGCACAGATACGCAGTATTTT; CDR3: CASSDSAGRSTDTQYF
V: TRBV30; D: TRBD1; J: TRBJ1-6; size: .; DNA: TGTGCCTGGAGTGCGGGACAGGGATATTCACCCCTCCACTTT; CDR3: CAWSAGQGYSPLHF
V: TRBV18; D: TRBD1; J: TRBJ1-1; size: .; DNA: TGTGCCAGCTCACCAACAGGGGATCGGGACACTGAAGCTTTCTTT; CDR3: CASSPTGDRDTEAFF
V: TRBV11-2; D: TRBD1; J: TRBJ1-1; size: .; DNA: TGTGCCAGCAGCTCACAGGAGGAGGTCAGGGGGATCACTGAAGCTTTCTTT; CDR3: CASSSQEEVRGITEAFF
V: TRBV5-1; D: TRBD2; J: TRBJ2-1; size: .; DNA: TGCGCCAGCAGCTTGGGAGTTCTGCGGGAGGGCCGGGATGAGCAGTTCTTC; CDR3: CASSLGVLREGRDEQFF
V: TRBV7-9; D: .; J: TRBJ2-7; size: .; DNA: TGTGCCAGCAGCTCCCTGTACGAGCAGTACTTC; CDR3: CASSSLYEQYF
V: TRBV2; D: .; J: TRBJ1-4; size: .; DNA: TGTGCCAGCAGTGAATCACTGGGCGTCGCTAATGAAAAACTGTTTTTT; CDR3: CASSESLGVANEKLFF
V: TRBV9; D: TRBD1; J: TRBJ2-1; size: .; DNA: TGTGCCAGCAGCGTAGGGACAGGGGGCGGCCACAATGAGCAGTTCTTC; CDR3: CASSVGTGGGHNEQFF
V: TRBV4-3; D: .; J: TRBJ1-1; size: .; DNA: TGCGCCAGCAGCCAAGAATTCTCCCCTGGCAGACTAGAAGAAGCTTTCTTT; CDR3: CASSQEFSPGRLEEAFF
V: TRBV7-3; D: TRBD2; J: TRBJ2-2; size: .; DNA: TGTGCCAGCAGCTCGCCGGGACTAGCGACGAACACCGGGGAGCTGTTTTTT; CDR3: CASSSPGLATNTGELFF
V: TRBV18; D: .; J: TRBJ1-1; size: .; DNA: TGTGCCAGCTCGCGACCGAACACTGAAGCTTTCTTT; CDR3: CASSRPNTEAFF
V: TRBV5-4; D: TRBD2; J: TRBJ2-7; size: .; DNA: TGTGCCAGCAGCTTGGGGGACGGGAGGGGCTTCGAGCAGTACTTC; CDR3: CASSLGDGRGFEQYF
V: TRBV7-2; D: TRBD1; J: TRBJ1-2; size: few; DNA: TGTGCCAGCAGCAGGACAGGGGGCGGGTACTATAACTATGGCTACACCTTC; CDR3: CASSRTGGGYYNYGYTF
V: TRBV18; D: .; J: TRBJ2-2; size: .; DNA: TGTGCCAGCTCACTGCGGACAAGAAGTGCGAACACCGGGGAGCTGTTTTTT; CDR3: CASSLRTRSANTGELFF
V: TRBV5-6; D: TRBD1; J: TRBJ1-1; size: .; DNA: TGTGCCAGCAGCCCTCCGGACAGGCGAGGGACTGAAGCTTTCTTT; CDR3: CASSPPDRRGTEAFF
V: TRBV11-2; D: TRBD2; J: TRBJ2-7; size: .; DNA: TGTGCCAGCAGCGGGGGACTAGCGGGGATCTACGAGCAGTACTTC; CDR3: CASSGGLAGIYEQYF
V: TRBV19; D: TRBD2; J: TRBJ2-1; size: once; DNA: TGTGCCAGTAGGGATCTAGCGGGATCTACAAGCTCCTACAATGAGCAGTTCTTC; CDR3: CASRDLAGSTSSYNEQFF
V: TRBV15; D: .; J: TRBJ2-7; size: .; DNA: TGTGCCACCAGCTACACTAGCAGCTCCTACGAGCAGTACTTC; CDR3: CATSYTSSSYEQYF
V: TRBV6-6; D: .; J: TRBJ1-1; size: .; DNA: TGTGCCAGCAGTTACTTCGCAGACACTGAAGCTTTCTTT; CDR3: CASSYFADTEAFF
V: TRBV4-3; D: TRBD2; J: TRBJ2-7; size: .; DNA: TGCGCCAGCAGCCCGGGCCCGGGGGGCGAGCAGTACTTC; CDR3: CASSPGPGGEQYF
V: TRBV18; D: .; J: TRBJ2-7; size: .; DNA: TGTGCCAGCTCACCACCGGCAGGGGTCGAGCAGTACTTC; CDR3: CASSPPAGVEQYF
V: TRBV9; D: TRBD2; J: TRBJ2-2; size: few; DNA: TGTGCCAGCAGCCTCCGAGGAGCGGGAGCGAACACCGGGGAGCTGTTTTTT; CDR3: CASSLRGAGANTGELFF
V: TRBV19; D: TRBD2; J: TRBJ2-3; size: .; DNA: TGTGCCAGTAGTATTCGGGGGGACGGCACAGATACGCAGTATTTT; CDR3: CASSIRGDGTDTQYF
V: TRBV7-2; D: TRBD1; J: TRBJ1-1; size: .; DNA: TGTGCCAGCAACGACAGGGGAAGCACTGAAGCTTTCTTT; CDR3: CASNDRGSTEAFF
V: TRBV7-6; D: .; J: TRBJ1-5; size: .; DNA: TGTGCCAGCAGCCCCGACCTAGGAAATCAGCCCCAGCATTTT; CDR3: CASSPDLGNQPQHF
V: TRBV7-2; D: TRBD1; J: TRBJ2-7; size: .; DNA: TGTGCCAGCAGCTCGCCCCCGGGACAGGTTAACCAGTACTTC; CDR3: CASSSPPGQVNQYF
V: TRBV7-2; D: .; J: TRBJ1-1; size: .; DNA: TGTGCCAGCAGCTTAGCTCCGGGGGCTAACACTGAAGCTTTCTTT; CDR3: CASSLAPGANTEAFF